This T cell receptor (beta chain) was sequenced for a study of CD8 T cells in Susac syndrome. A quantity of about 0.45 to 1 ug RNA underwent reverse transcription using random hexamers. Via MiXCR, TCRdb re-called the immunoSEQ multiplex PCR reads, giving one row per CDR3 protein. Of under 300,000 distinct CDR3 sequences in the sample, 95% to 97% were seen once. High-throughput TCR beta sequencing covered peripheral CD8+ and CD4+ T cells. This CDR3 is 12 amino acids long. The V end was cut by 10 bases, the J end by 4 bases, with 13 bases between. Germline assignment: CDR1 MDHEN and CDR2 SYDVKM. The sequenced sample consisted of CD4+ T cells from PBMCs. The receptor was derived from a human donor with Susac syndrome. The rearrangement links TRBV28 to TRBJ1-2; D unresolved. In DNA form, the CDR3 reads TGTGCCACTAGGTCGGGCGGCTATGGCTACACCTTC. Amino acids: CATRSGGYGYTF.